This T cell receptor beta chain derives from a study of T cells in Graves' hyperthyroidism and ophthalmopathy. Regarding the study as a whole: Ophthalmopathy was predicted by the model a median of 6.5 months ahead of onset.

Regions amplified from RNA transcripts were the TCR beta CDR3 regions. HTBI primers were the set used in a first-round RT-PCR of the TCR CDR3. TCRdb passed the multiplex PCR reads through MiXCR, listing each CDR3 protein once. The sample gives more than 500,000 distinct CDR3 sequences, around 43% of which show up once; about two fifths is in the top ten. Ten or more counts support this clonotype. Its antigen is not known. The sample consisted of peripheral blood or thyroid tissue (not recorded which). This TCR derives from an adult woman with Graves' disease, either hyperthyroidism or ophthalmopathy (not recorded which).

CDR3 in amino acids: CASSYSPGSTEAFF. CDR3 DNA sequence: TGTGCCAGCAGTTACTCACCAGGGAGCACTGAAGCTTTCTTT. The V and J genes are TRBV6-5 and TRBJ1-1, with D maybe TRBD1 (5 bases). V gave up 0 bases and J gave up 4 bases, with 9 bases separating them. This CDR3 has 14 residues. The V gene's germline CDR1 is MNHEY and CDR2 SVGAGI.